The rows below give T cell receptor beta chains drawn from one sample of a study of Tregs in tolerant kidney transplant recipients. Measured with immunoSEQ multiplex PCR; TCRdb has only the in-frame clones, and not every one. The top ten clones hold 10% to 15% of a sample with around 16,000 clones, around 94% of them seen once. Sequencing input: CD8+ T cells from blood. These receptors all come from a human donor in good health. CDR3s include the opening cysteine and the closing phenylalanine or tryptophan. Fields, in order: V gene, J gene, CDR3 protein.

>TRBV4-3|TRBJ2-1
CASSQDRRVTYNEQFF
>TRBV4-3|TRBJ1-1
CASSQDGRWTEAFF
>TRBV9|TRBJ1-2
CASSLGRVQGYTF
>TRBV13|TRBJ2-7
CASSLDPDGEQYF
>TRBV9|TRBJ2-3
CASSGGTSGDRSDTQYF
>TRBV11-2|TRBJ2-3
CASSLVAGGLDTQYF
>TRBV7-9|TRBJ1-2
CASSLGGGQNYGYTF
>TRBV29-1|TRBJ2-6
CSVGTGSGANVLTF
>TRBV5-1|TRBJ2-1
CASSLNKFKGIFHNEQFF
>TRBV9|TRBJ1-2
CASSPGGGGYGYTF
>TRBV4-1|TRBJ1-6
CASSHVGTHPNNSPLHF
>TRBV29-1|TRBJ2-5
CSGQVSVETQYF
>TRBV7-3|TRBJ2-1
CASSLSGEDHNEQFF
>TRBV27|TRBJ2-1
CASSLYGDRVSNEQFF